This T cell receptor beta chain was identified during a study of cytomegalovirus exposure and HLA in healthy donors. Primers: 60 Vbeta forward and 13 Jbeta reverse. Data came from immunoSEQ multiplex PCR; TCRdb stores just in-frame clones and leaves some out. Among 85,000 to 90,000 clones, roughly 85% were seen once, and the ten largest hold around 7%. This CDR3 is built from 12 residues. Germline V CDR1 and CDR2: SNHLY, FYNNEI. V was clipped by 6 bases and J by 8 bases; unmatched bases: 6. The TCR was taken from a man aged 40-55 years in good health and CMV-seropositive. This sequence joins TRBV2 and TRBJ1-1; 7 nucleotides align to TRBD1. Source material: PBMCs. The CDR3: CASRVDRLEAFF. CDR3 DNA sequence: TGTGCCAGCAGAGTGGACAGGCTCGAAGCTTTCTTT. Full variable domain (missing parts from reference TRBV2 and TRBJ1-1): EPEVTQTPSHQVTQMGQEVILRCVPISNHLYFYWYRQILGQKVEFLVSFYNNEISEKSEIFDDQFSVERPDGSNFTLKIRSTKLEDSAMYFCASRVDRLEAFFGQGTRLTVV.